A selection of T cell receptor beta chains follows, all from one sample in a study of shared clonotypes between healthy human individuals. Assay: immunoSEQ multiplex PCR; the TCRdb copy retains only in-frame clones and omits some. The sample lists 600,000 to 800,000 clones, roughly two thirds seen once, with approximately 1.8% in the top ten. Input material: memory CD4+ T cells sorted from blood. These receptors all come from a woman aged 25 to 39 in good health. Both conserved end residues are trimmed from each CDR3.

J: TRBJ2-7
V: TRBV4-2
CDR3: ASSQDVGYEQY

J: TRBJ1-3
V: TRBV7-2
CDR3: ASSSQAISGNTIY

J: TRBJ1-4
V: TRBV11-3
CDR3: ASSVGRSEKLF

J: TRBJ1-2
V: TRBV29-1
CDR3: SVGEDANYGYT

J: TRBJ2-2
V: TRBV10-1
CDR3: ASSGPGQGTGELF

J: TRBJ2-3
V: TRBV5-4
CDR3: ASSSRLARTDTQY

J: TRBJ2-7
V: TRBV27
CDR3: ASSSNRVGEQY

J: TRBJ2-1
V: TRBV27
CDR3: ASSLYRTSGDEQF

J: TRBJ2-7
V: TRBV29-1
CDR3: SVRTGRYYEQY

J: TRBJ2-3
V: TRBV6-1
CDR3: ASSERPAGTDTQY

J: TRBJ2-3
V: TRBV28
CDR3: ASSPPQLAGVKDTQY

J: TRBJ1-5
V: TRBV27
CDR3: ASSWTGDSNQPQH

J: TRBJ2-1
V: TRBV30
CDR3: AWSRPYNEQF

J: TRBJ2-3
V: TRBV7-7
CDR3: ASSQSGNGADTQY

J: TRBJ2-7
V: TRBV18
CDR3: ASSPSGGENYEQY

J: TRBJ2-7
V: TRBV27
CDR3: ASGRQGTLSYEQY

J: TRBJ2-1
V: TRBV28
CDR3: ASSQRQVAYNEQF

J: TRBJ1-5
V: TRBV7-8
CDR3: ASSLYTNQPQH

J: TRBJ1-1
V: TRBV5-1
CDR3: ASSFTAVTEAF

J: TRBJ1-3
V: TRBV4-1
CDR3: ASSQEGANSNSGNTIY

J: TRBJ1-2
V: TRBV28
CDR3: ASSSQGNGYT

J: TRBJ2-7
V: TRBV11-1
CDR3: ASSLAGPGTATYEQY

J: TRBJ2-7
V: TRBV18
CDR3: ASSPGAGKGNEQY

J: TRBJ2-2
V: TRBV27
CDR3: ATETSGRNTGELF

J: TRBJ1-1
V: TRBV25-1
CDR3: ASSEFSPGQGLNTEAF

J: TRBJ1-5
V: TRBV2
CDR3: ASSENRMGNQPQH

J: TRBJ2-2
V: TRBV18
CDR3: ASSPDSANTGELF

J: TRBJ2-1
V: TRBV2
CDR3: ASRRDHYRGHYNEQF

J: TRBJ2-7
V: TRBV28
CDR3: ASSTVGKTYEQY